This TCR beta chain was identified in a study of T cells in Graves' hyperthyroidism and ophthalmopathy. Whole-study results and caveats: In the analysis, a 13 V-J model separated ophthalmopathy from stable hyperthyroidism.

V lost 5 bases to trimming and J lost 8 bases, with 12 bases between them. This CDR3 has 13 amino acids. CDR1 and CDR2 from the germline V gene are SGHAT and FQNNGV. Amplification of TCR beta CDR3 regions used RNA as the template. With the HTBI primer set, the TCR CDR3 went through a first round of RT-PCR. TCRdb fed the multiplex PCR reads into MiXCR, producing one record per CDR3 protein. The data hold 300,000 to 400,000 distinct CDR3 sequences, with about 18% observed a single time. This clonotype has more than one count but fewer than ten. Its antigen remains unknown. This chain connects TRBV11-2 to TRBJ2-2; D may be TRBD1 (5 bases). The sequencing sample was made of blood. The clonotype originates from a woman aged 45-65 years with Graves' hyperthyroidism. The chain's CDR3 is CASSLLQGGELFF. The CDR3, as DNA: TGTGCCAGCAGCCTACTCCAGGGAGGGGAGCTGTTTTTT.